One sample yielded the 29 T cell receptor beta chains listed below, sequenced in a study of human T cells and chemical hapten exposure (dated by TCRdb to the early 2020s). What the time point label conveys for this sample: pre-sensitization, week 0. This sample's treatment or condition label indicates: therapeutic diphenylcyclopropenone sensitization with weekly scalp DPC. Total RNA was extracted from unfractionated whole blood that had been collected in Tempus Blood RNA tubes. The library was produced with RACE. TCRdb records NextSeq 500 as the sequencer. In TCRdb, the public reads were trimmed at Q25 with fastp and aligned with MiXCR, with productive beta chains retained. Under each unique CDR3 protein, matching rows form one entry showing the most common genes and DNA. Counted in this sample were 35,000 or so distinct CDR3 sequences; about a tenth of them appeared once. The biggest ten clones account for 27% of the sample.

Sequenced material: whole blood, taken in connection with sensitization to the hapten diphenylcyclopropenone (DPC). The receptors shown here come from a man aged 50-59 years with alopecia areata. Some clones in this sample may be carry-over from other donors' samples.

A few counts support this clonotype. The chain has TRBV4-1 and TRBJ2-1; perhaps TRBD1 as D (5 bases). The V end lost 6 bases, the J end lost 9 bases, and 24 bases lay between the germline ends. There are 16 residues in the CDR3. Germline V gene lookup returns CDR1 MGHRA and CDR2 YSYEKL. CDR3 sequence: CASSSPSGRLGGEQFF. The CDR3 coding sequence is TGCGCCAGCAGTTCCCCTTCAGGGCGACTCGGCGGTGAGCAGTTCTTC.

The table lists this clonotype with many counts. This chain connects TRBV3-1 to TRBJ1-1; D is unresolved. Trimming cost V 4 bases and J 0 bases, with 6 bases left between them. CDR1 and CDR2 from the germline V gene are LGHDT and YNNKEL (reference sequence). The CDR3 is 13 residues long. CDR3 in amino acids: CASSRRVNTEAFF. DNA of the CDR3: TGTGCCAGCAGCCGTAGGGTGAACACTGAAGCTTTCTTT.

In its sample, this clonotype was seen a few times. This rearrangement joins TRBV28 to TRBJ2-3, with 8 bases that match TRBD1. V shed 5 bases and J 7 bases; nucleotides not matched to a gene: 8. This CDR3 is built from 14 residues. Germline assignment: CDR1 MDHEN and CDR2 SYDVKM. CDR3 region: CASSKQGVKNTQYF. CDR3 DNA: TGTGCCAGCAGTAAACAGGGGGTTAAGAATACGCAGTATTTT. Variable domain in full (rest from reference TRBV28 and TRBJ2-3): DVKVTQSSRYLVKRTGEKVFLECVQDMDHENMFWYRQDPGLGLRLIYFSYDVKMKEKGDIPEGYSVSREKKERFSLILESASTNQTSMYLCASSKQGVKNTQYFGPGTRLTVL.

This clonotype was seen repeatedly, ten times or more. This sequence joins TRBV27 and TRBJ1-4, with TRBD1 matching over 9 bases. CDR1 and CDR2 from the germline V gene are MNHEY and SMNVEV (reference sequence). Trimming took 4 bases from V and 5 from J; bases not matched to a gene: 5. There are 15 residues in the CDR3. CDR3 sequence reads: CASSSHRGRNEKLFF. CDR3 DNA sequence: TGTGCCAGCAGTTCCCACAGGGGGCGGAATGAAAAACTGTTTTTT.

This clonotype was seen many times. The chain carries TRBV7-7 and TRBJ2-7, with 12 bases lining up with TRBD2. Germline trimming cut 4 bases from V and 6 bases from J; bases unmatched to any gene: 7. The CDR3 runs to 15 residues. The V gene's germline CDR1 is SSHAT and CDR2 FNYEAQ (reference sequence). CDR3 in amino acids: CASSSLAGGPGEQYF. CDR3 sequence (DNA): TGTGCCAGCAGCTCCCTAGCGGGAGGGCCGGGCGAGCAGTACTTC.

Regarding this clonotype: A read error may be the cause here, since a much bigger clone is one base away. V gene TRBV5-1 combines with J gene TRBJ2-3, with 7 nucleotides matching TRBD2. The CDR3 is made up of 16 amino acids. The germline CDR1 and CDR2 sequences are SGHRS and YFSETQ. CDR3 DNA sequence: TGCGCCAGCAGCTTGGCCGGACGGGAGGACACAGATTCGCAGTATTTT. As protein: CASSLAGREDTDSQYF.

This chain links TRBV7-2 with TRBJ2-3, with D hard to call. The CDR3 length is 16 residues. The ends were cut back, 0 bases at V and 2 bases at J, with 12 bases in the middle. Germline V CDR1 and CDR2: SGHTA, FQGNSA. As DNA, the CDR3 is TGTGCCAGCAGCTTAGCGGGCCCGCTGGCCACAGATACGCAGTATTTT. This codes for CASSLAGPLATDTQYF.

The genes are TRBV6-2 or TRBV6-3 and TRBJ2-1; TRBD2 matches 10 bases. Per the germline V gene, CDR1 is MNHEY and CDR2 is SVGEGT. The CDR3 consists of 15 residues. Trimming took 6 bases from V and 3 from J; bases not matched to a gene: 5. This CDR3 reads CASSPLAGDYNEQFF. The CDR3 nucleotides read TGTGCCAGCAGCCCTCTAGCGGGAGACTACAATGAGCAGTTCTTC.

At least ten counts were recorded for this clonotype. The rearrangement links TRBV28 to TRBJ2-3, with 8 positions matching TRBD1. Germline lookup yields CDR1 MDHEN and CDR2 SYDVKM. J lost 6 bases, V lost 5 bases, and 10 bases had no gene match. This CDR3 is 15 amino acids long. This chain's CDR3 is CASSRPGQGHDTQYF. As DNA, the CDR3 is TGTGCCAGCAGTCGTCCCGGACAGGGACATGATACGCAGTATTTT.

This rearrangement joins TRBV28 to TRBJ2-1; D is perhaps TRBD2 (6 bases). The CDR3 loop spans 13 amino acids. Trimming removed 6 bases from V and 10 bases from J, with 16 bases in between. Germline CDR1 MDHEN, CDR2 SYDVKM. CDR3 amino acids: CASRLGGSAEQFF. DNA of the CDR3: TGTGCCAGCAGATTGGGGGGTAGCGCCGAGCAGTTCTTC. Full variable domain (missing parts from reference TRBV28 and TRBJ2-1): DVKVTQSSRYLVKRTGEKVFLECVQDMDHENMFWYRQDPGLGLRLIYFSYDVKMKEKGDIPEGYSVSREKKERFSLILESASTNQTSMYLCASRLGGSAEQFFGPGTRLTVL.

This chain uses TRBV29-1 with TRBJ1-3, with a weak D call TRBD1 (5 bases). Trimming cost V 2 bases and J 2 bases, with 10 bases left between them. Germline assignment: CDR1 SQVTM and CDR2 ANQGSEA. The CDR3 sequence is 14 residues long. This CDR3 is CSVEFQGAGNTIYF. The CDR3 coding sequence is TGCAGCGTTGAATTCCAGGGTGCTGGAAACACCATATATTTT.

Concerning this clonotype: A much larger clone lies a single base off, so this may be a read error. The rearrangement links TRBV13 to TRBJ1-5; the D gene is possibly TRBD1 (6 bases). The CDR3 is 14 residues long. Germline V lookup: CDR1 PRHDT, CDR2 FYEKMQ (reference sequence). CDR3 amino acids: CASSSGGRNQLQHF. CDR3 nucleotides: TGTGCCAGCAGCTCCGGGGGCCGCAATCAGCTCCAGCATTTT.

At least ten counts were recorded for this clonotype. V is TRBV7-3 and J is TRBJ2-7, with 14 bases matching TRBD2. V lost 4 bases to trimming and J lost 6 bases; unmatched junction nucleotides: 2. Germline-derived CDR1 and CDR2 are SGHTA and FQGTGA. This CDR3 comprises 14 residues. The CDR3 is CASSSGLAGAEQYF. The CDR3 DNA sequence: TGTGCCAGCAGCTCGGGACTAGCGGGGGCCGAGCAGTACTTC.

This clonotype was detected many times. This CDR3 is CASSIPQGAKNIQYF. CDR3 in DNA: TGTGCCAGCAGCATTCCACAGGGGGCCAAAAACATTCAGTACTTC. This chain uses TRBV11-2 with TRBJ2-4, with 7 bases lining up with TRBD1. Trimming at V came to 5 bases and at J to 1 base, leaving 5 bases not matched to a gene. The V gene's germline CDR1 is SGHAT and CDR2 FQNNGV. The CDR3 totals 15 residues.

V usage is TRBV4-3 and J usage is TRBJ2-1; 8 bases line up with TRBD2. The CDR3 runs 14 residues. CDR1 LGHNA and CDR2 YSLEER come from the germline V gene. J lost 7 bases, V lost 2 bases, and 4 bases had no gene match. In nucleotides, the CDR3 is TGCGCCAGCAGCCAACAGACTAGCGTGAATGAGCAGTTCTTC. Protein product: CASSQQTSVNEQFF.

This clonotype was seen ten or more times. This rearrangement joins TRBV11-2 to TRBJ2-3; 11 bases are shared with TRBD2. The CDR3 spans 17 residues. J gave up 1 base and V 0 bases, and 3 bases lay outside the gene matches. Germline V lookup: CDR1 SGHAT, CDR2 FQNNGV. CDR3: CASSLETSGSGTDTQYF. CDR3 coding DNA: TGTGCCAGCAGCTTAGAAACTAGCGGGAGCGGCACAGATACGCAGTATTTT.

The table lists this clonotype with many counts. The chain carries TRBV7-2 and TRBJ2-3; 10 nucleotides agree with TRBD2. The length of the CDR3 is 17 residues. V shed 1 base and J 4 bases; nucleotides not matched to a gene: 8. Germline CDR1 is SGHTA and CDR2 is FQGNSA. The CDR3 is CASSLVVAGGSADTQYF. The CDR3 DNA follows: TGTGCCAGCAGCTTAGTGGTAGCGGGAGGTAGTGCAGATACGCAGTATTTT.

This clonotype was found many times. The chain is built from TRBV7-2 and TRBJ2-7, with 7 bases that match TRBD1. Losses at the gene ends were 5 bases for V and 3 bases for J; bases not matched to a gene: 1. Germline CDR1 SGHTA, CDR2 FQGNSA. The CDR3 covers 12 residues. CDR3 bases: TGTGCCAGCAGCCAGGGGGACTACGAGCAGTACTTC. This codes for CASSQGDYEQYF.

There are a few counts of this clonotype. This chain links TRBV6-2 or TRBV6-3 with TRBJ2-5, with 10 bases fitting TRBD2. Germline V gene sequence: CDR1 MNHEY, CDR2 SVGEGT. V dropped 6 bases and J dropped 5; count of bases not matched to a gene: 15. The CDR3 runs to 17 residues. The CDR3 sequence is CASRRPPLAGLSETQYF. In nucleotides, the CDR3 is TGTGCCAGCAGACGCCCCCCACTAGCGGGATTGTCGGAGACCCAGTACTTC.

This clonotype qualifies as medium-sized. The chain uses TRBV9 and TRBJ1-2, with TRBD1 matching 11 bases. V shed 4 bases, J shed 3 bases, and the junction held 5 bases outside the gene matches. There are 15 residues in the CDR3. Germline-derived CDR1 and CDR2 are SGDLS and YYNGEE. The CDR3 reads CASSTRTGGDYGYTF. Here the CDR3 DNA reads TGTGCCAGCAGCACGCGGACAGGGGGCGACTATGGCTACACCTTC. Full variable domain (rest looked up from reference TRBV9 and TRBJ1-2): DSGVTQTPKHLITATGQRVTLRCSPRSGDLSVYWYQQSLDQGLQFLIQYYNGEERAKGNILERFSAQQFPDLHSELNLSSLELGDSALYFCASSTRTGGDYGYTFGSGTRLTVV.

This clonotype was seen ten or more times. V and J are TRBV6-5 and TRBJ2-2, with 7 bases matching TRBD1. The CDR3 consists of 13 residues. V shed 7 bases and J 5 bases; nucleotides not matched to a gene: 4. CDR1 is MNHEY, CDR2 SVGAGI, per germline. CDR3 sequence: CASTQQGTGELFF. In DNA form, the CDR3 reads TGTGCCAGCACTCAACAGGGGACCGGGGAGCTGTTTTTT.

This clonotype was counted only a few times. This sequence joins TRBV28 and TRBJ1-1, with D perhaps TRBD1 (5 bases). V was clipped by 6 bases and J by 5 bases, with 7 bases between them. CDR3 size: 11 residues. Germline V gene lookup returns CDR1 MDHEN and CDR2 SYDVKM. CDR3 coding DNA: TGTGCCAGCAGCCAGGGAACTGAAGCTTTCTTT. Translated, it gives CASSQGTEAFF.

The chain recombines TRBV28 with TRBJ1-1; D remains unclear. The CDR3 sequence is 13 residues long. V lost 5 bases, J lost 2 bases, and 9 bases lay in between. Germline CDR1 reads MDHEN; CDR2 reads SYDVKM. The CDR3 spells CASSPQPNTEAFF. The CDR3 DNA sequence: TGTGCCAGCAGTCCCCAACCTAACACTGAAGCTTTCTTT.

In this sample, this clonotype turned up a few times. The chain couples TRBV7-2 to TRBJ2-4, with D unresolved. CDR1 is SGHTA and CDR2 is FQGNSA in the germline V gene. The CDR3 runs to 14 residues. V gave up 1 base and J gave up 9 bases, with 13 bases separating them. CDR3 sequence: CASSLVGSDGIQYF. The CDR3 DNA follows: TGTGCCAGCAGCTTAGTAGGATCAGACGGCATTCAGTACTTC.

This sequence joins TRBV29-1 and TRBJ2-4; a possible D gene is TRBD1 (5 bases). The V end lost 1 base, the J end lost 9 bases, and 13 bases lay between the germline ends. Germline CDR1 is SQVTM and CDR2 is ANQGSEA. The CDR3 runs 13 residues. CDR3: CSVEVARVGIQYF. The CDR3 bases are TGCAGCGTTGAAGTCGCCAGGGTGGGCATTCAGTACTTC.

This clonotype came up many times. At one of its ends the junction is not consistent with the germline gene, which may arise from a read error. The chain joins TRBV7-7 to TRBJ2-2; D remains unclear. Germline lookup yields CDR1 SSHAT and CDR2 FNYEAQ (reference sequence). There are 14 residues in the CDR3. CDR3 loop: CASSRARNTGELFF. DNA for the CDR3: TGTGCTAGCAGCCGGGCTCGGAACACCGGGGAGCTGTTTTTT.

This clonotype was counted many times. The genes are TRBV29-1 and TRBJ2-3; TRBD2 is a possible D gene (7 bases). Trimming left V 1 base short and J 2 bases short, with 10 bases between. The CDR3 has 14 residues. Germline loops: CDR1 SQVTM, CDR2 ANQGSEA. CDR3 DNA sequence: TGCAGCGTTGAAGGCGGGGGCCACACAGATACGCAGTATTTT. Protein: CSVEGGGHTDTQYF.

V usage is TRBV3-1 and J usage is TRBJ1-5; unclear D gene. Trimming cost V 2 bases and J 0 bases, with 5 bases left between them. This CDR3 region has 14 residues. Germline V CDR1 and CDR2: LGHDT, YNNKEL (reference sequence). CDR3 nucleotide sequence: TGTGCCAGCAGCCAAACACATAGCAATCAGCCCCAGCATTTT. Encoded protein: CASSQTHSNQPQHF.

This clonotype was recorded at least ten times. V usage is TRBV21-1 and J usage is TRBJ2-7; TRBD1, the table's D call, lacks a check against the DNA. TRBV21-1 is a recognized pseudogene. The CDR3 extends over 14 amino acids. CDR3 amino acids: CASSKGAGDYEQYF. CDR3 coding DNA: TGTGCCAGCAGCAAAGGGGCAGGGGACTACGAGCAGTACTTC.